Listed here are 15 T cell receptor beta chains from one sample, sequenced in a study of T cells in Graves' hyperthyroidism and ophthalmopathy. The TCR beta CDR3 regions underwent amplification using RNA transcripts as the source. Researchers ran a first-round RT-PCR on the TCR CDR3 using the HTBI primer set. TCRdb used MiXCR to reprocess the multiplex PCR reads, holding one entry per CDR3 protein. Seen here are more than 500,000 distinct CDR3 sequences, roughly a sixth observed once, and the top ten hold around 32%. The specimen was blood. The source is a woman aged 25 to 45 with Graves' ophthalmopathy.

This clonotype was observed once. The rearrangement links TRBV5-1 to TRBJ2-7, with D tentatively TRBD1 or TRBD2 (5 bases each). Germline CDR1 reads SGHRS; CDR2 reads YFSETQ. The CDR3 is made up of 13 amino acids. CDR3 sequence: CVSARDPQYEQYF. The CDR3 nucleotides read TGCGTCAGTGCAAGGGACCCCCAATACGAGCAGTACTTC.

This chain uses TRBV7-3 with TRBJ2-1; the match to TRBD2 covers 8 bases. With V trimmed by 3 bases and J by 8 bases, 12 bases remained unmatched. This CDR3 has 16 amino acids. CDR1 and CDR2 from the germline V gene are SGHTA and FQGTGA. The chain's CDR3 is CASSFGREGILDEQFF. The DNA of the CDR3 is TGTGCCAGCAGCTTTGGCCGGGAGGGAATTTTAGATGAGCAGTTCTTC.

In its sample, this clonotype was seen a few times. This chain joins TRBV6-1 and TRBJ2-4; TRBD1 might be the D (6 bases). V was shortened by 6 bases and J by 4 bases, with 19 bases between the two germline ends. Germline CDR1 reads MNHNS; CDR2 reads SASEGT. CDR3 length: 16 residues. The CDR3 region has the DNA TGTGCCAGCAGCACTCCTGTGGGGGCTCGTAAAAACATTCAGTACTTC. Translated: CASSTPVGARKNIQYF.

The chain joins TRBV4-1 to TRBJ2-2, with 9 bases aligning to TRBD1. This CDR3 has 14 amino acids. Germline loops: CDR1 MGHRA, CDR2 YSYEKL. V lost 2 bases to trimming and J lost 10 bases; unmatched junction nucleotides: 5. This chain's CDR3 is CASSQWDRVPELFF. The DNA of the CDR3 is TGCGCCAGCAGCCAATGGGACAGGGTTCCGGAGCTGTTTTTT.

There are a few counts of this clonotype. This rearrangement joins TRBV4-3 to TRBJ1-2; D possibly corresponds to TRBD1 (5 bases). Germline V gene lookup returns CDR1 LGHNA and CDR2 YSLEER. There are 14 residues in the CDR3. Trimming took off 0 bases at V and 4 bases at J, with 9 bases between the two ends. The CDR3 reads CASSQDEGSYGYTF. The CDR3 nucleotides read TGCGCCAGCAGCCAAGACGAGGGGAGCTATGGCTACACCTTC.

This clonotype was seen ten or more times. The chain has TRBV28 and TRBJ1-6; D remains ambiguous. The V end was cut by 3 bases, the J end by 7 bases, with 10 bases between. There are 14 residues in the CDR3. CDR1 is MDHEN and CDR2 is SYDVKM in the germline V gene. The CDR3 is CASSLSALNSPLHF. In nucleotides, the CDR3 is TGTGCCAGCAGTTTGTCGGCCCTCAATTCACCCCTCCACTTT.

This sequence joins TRBV18 and TRBJ2-1; 9 positions match TRBD1. The trim removed 4 bases at V and 8 bases at J, leaving 9 bases unmatched. The CDR3 runs to 15 residues. CDR1 is KGHSH and CDR2 is LQKENI in the germline V gene. The DNA for the CDR3 is TGTGCCAGCTCACAAGGGACAGGGATGGATCATGAGCAGTTCTTC. It translates to CASSQGTGMDHEQFF.

This clonotype has a count of ten or more. The chain links TRBV12-3 or TRBV12-4 to TRBJ2-1, with 8 bases lining up with TRBD2. The CDR3 spans 14 residues. After removal of 6 bases from V and 8 bases from J, the junction contained 9 bases not matched to a gene. CDR3 sequence (DNA): TGTGCCAGCAGCCCCTCGGGACTAGGGTATGAGCAGTTCTTC. It specifies CASSPSGLGYEQFF.

This clonotype was detected many times. The V and J genes are TRBV12-3 or TRBV12-4 and TRBJ2-3; the D is unclear. The V gene lost 6 bases and the J gene lost 3 bases, with 4 bases spanning the gap. This CDR3 contains 11 residues. The CDR3 sequence: CASSVTDTQYF. CDR3 bases: TGTGCCAGCAGCGTGACAGATACGCAGTATTTT.

This clonotype was recorded a few times. The chain recombines TRBV4-1 with TRBJ2-7; the match to TRBD2 covers 13 bases. From germline, CDR1 is MGHRA and CDR2 YSYEKL. Losses at the gene ends were 6 bases for V and 3 bases for J; bases not matched to a gene: 8. This CDR3 is 16 amino acids long. The CDR3 nucleotides read TGCGCCAGCAGTCCTTTACTAGCGGGAGGGCGCTACGAGCAGTACTTC. It translates to CASSPLLAGGRYEQYF.

The sample holds a few counts of this clonotype. A much larger clone lies one base from this, so it may be a read error. The rearrangement links TRBV20-1 to TRBJ2-5, with a possible D match to TRBD1 (6 bases). The germline V gene encodes CDR1 DFQATT and CDR2 SNEGSKA (reference sequence). V dropped 4 bases and J dropped 1 base, with 13 bases sitting between them. This CDR3 has 14 amino acids. The CDR3 DNA sequence: TGCAGTGCTATAGGGCAGGGGTTCCAAGAGACCCAGTACTTC. This sequence encodes CSAIGQGFQETQYF.

The chain uses TRBV19 and TRBJ2-5; D perhaps matches TRBD1 (6 bases). The V end was cut by 2 bases, the J end by 4 bases, with 8 bases between. The CDR3 totals 13 residues. Germline CDR1 reads LNHDA; CDR2 reads SQIVND (reference sequence). The CDR3 is CASSILGGETQYF. The CDR3 DNA is TGTGCCAGTAGTATATTAGGGGGAGAGACCCAGTACTTC.

This clonotype has a handful of counts. A read error may be the cause here, since a much bigger clone is one base away. The chain is built from TRBV2 and TRBJ2-1; 12 nucleotides agree with TRBD2. The germline CDR1 and CDR2 sequences are SNHLY and FYNNEI. This CDR3 is 16 amino acids long. The CDR3 is CASSQGLAGDYNEQSF. For the CDR3, the DNA is TGTGCCAGCAGTCAGGGACTAGCGGGCGACTACAATGAGCAGTCCTTC.

This clonotype has a count of ten or more. The chain employs TRBV30 and TRBJ2-7; D is uncertain. CDR3 length: 13 residues. Trimming took off 1 base at V and 4 bases at J, with 11 bases between the two ends. Germline CDR1 GTSNPN, CDR2 SVGIG (reference sequence). CDR3 loop: CAWSEEVLYEQYF. DNA of the CDR3: TGTGCCTGGAGTGAAGAGGTTCTGTACGAGCAGTACTTC.

The chain combines TRBV20-1 with TRBJ2-1; 13 bases agree with TRBD2. Unmatched junction bases numbered 10, after V lost 6 bases and J lost 11 bases. CDR1 is DFQATT, CDR2 SNEGSKA, per germline (reference sequence). The CDR3 covers 14 residues. CDR3 sequence (DNA): TGCAGTGCCCGCGGACTAGCGGGAGACCCGCAGCAGTTCTTC. Amino acids: CSARGLAGDPQQFF.